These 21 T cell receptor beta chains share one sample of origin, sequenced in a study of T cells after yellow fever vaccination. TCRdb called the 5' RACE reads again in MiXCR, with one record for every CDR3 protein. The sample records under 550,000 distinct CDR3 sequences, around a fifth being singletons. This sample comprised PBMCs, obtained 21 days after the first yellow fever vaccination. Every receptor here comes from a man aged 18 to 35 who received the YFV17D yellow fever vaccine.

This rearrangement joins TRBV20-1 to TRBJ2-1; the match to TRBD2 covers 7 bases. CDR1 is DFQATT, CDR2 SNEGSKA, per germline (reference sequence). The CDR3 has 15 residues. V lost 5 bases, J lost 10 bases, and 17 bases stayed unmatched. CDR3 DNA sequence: TGCAGTGCTGCCAGTTCCCCGGTACTAGCGTGGGAGCAGTTCTTC. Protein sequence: CSAASSPVLAWEQFF.

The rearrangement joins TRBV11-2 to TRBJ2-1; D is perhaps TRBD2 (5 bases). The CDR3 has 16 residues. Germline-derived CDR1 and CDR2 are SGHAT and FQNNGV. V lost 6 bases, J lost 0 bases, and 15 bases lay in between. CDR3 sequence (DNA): TGTGCCAGCAGATCACCCCGGGGTGACTCCTACAATGAGCAGTTCTTC. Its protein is CASRSPRGDSYNEQFF.

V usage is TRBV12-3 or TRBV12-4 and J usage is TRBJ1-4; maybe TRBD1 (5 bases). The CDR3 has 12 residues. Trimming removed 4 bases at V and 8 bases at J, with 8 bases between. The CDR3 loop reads CASSWGQEKLFF. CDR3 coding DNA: TGTGCCAGCAGTTGGGGCCAAGAAAAACTGTTTTTT.

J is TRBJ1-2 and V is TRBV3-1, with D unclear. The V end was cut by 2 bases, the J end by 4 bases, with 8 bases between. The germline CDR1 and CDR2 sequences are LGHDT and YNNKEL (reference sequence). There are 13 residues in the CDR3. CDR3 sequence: CASSQRTVYGYTF. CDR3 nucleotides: TGTGCCAGCAGCCAAAGGACGGTCTATGGCTACACCTTC.

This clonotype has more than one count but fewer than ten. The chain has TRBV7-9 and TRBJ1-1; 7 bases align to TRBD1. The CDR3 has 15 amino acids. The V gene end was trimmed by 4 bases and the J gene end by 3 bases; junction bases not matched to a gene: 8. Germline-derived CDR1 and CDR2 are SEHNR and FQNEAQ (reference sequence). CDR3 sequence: CASSSATGWDTEAFF. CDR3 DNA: TGTGCCAGCAGCTCCGCGACAGGGTGGGACACTGAAGCTTTCTTT.

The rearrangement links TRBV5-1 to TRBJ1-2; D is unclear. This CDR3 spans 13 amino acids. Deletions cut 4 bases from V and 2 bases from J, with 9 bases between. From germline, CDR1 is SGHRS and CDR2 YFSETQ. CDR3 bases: TGCGCCAGCAGCACACAAGGAAACTATGGCTACACCTTC. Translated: CASSTQGNYGYTF. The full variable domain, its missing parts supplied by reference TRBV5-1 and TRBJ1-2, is KAGVTQTPRYLIKTRGQQVTLSCSPISGHRSVSWYQQTPGQGLQFLFEYFSETQRNKGNFPGRFSGRQFSNSRSEMNVSTLELGDSALYLCASSTQGNYGYTFGSGTRLTVV.

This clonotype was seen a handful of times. CDR3 protein: CASSVLGQGPSLLFF. In nucleotides, the CDR3 is TGTGCCAGTAGTGTCCTCGGACAGGGACCGTCTTTGCTGTTTTTT. The V call is TRBV19, the J call TRBJ2-2; TRBD1 agrees at 8 bases. This CDR3 is 15 amino acids long. V dropped 5 bases and J dropped 13; count of bases not matched to a gene: 15. CDR1 is LNHDA and CDR2 is SQIVND in the germline V gene (reference sequence).

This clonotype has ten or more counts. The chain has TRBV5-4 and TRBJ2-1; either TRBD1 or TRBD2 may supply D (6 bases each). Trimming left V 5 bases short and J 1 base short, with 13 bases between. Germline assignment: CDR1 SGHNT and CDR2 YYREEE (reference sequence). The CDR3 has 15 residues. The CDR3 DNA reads TGTGCCAGCAGGAGGGGGGCCAGTTCCTACAATGAGCAGTTCTTC. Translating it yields CASRRGASSYNEQFF. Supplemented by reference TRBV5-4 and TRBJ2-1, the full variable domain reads ETGVTQSPTHLIKTRGQQVTLRCSSQSGHNTVSWYQQALGQGPQFIFQYYREEENGRGNFPPRFSGLQFPNYSSELNVNALELDDSALYLCASRRGASSYNEQFFGPGTRLTVL.

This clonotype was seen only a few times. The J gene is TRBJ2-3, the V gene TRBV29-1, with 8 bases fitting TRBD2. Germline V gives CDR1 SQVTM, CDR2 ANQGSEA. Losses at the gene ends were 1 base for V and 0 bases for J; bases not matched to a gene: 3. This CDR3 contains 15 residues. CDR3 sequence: CSVEVAGGSTDTQYF. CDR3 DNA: TGCAGCGTTGAAGTGGCGGGGGGCAGCACAGATACGCAGTATTTT.

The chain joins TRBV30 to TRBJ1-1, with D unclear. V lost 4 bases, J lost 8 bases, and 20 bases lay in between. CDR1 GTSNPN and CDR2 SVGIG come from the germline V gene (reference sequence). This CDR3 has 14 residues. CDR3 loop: CAWTGGSVPREAFF. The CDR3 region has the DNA TGTGCCTGGACCGGCGGGAGCGTTCCACGGGAAGCTTTCTTT.

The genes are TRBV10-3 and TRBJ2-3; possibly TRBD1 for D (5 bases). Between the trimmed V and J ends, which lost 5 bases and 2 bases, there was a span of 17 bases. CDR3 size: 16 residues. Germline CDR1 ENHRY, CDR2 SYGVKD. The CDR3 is CAISSSKGADTDTQYF. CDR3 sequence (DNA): TGTGCCATCAGTTCGTCCAAAGGGGCCGACACAGATACGCAGTATTTT.

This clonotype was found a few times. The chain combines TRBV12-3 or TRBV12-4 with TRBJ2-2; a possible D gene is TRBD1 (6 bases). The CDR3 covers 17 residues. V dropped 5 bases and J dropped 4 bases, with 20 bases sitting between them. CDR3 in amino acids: CASSPTRTGIATGELFF. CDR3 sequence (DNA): TGTGCCAGCAGTCCCACCCGCACAGGGATTGCCACCGGGGAGCTGTTTTTT.

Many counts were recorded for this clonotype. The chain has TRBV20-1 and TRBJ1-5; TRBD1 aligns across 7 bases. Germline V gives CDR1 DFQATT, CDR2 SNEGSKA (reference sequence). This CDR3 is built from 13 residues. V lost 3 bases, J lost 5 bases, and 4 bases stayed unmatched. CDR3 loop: CSASDREDQPQHF. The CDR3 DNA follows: TGCAGTGCTAGCGACAGGGAGGATCAGCCCCAGCATTTT.

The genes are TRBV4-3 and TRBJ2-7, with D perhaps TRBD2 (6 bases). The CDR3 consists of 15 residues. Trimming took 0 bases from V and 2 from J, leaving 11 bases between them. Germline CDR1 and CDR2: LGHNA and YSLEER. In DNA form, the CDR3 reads TGCGCCAGCAGCCAAGACCGGGCGGGGACCTACGAGCAGTACTTC. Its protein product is CASSQDRAGTYEQYF.

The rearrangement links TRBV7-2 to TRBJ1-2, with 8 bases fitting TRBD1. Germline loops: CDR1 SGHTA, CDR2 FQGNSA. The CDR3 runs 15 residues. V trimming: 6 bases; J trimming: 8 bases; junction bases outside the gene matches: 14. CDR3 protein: CASSSPTGQGGGYTF. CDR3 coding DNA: TGTGCCAGCAGTTCTCCGACCGGACAGGGAGGAGGCTACACCTTC. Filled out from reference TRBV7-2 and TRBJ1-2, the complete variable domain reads GAGVSQSPSNKVTEKGKDVELRCDPISGHTALYWYRQSLGQGLEFLIYFQGNSAPDKSGLPSDRFSAERTGGSVSTLTIQRTQQEDSAVYLCASSSPTGQGGGYTFGSGTRLTVV.

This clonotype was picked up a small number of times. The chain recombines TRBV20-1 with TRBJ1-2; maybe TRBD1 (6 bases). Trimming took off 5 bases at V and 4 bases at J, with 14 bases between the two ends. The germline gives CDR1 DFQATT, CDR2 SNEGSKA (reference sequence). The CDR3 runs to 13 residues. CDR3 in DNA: TGCAGTGCTGACAACTACAGGGCCTATGGCTACACCTTC. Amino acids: CSADNYRAYGYTF.

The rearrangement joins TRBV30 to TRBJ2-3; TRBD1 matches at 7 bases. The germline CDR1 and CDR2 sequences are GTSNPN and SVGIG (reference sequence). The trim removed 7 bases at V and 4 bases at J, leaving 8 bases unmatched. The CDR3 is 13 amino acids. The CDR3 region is CASDRTMADTQYF. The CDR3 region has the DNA TGTGCCTCGGACAGGACGATGGCAGATACGCAGTATTTT.

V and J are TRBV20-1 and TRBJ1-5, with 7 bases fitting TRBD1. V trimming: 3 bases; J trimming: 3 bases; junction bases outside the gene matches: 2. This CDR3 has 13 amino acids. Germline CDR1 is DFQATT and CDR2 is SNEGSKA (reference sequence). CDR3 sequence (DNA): TGCAGTGCTAGGACAGGGATCAATCAGCCCCAGCATTTT. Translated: CSARTGINQPQHF.

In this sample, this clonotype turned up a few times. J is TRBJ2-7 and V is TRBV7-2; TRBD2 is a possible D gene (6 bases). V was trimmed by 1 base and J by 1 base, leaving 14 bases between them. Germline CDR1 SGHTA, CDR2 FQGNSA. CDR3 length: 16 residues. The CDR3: CASSLGQGLASYEQYF. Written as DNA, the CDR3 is TGTGCCAGCAGCTTAGGGCAGGGACTGGCTTCCTACGAGCAGTACTTC.

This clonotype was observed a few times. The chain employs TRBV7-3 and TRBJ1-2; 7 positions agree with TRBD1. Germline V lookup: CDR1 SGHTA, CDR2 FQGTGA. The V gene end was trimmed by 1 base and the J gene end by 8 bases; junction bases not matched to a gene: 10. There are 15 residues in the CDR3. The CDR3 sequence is CASSLNPDREEGYTF. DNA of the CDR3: TGTGCCAGCAGCTTAAACCCCGACAGGGAGGAGGGCTACACCTTC.

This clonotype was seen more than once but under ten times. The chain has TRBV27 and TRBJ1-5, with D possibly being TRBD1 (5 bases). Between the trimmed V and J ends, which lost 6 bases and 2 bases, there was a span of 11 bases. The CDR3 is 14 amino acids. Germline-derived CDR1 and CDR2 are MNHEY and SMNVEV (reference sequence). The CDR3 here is CASSLWGRNQPQHF. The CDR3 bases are TGTGCCAGCAGCCTGTGGGGACGCAATCAGCCCCAGCATTTT.